Listed below are T cell receptor beta chains from one sample, sequenced in a study of blood T cell repertoires in COVID-19. Libraries were prepared by immunoSEQ multiplex PCR; TCRdb keeps only in-frame clonotypes and omits some of them. The table records around 110,000 clones, 60% to 85% of them present only once. Sequencing was carried out using peripheral blood. The receptors were sampled from a man in his 70s with acute or convalescent COVID-19. CDR3s include the opening cysteine and the closing phenylalanine or tryptophan. A D gene is named only where the DNA matches it firmly. A row's size may be missing; if present it is once, few, many or a size class.

clone size: NA; J gene: TRBJ1-6; V gene: TRBV16; D gene: NA; CDR3 DNA: TGTGCCAGCAGCCCTCCTCCTCAGGGGCGGAATTCACCCCTCCACTTT; CDR3 protein: CASSPPPQGRNSPLHF
clone size: NA; J gene: TRBJ1-6; V gene: TRBV6-2/TRBV6-3; D gene: TRBD1; CDR3 DNA: TGTGCCAGCAGCTCTGGACAGGGCTTGGCACCCCTCCACTTT; CDR3 protein: CASSSGQGLAPLHF
clone size: NA; J gene: TRBJ1-4; V gene: TRBV2; D gene: TRBD1; CDR3 DNA: TGTGCCAGCAGTGTTCCTACAGGGGCGACTAATGAAAAACTGTTTTTT; CDR3 protein: CASSVPTGATNEKLFF
clone size: NA; J gene: TRBJ1-5; V gene: TRBV2; D gene: TRBD1; CDR3 DNA: TGTGCCAGCACCGGAGGACAGGGCGGGAGTCAGCCCCAGCATTTT; CDR3 protein: CASTGGQGGSQPQHF
clone size: NA; J gene: TRBJ2-5; V gene: TRBV6-2/TRBV6-3; D gene: NA; CDR3 DNA: TGTGCCAGCAGTTATCGGGTGGTAACCCAGTACTTC; CDR3 protein: CASSYRVVTQYF
clone size: NA; J gene: TRBJ2-7; V gene: TRBV7-9; D gene: NA; CDR3 DNA: TGTGCCAGCAGCGGAAGACACTCGACCTACGAGCAGTACTTC; CDR3 protein: CASSGRHSTYEQYF
clone size: NA; J gene: TRBJ1-3; V gene: TRBV18; D gene: NA; CDR3 DNA: TGTGCCAGCTCACCATGGGCCTCCTCTGGAAACACCATATATTTT; CDR3 protein: CASSPWASSGNTIYF
clone size: NA; J gene: TRBJ2-7; V gene: TRBV5-1; D gene: NA; CDR3 DNA: TGCGCCAGCAGCTTGGTAGTTTTGACAGGGAGGTCTCCTAACGAGCAGTACTTC; CDR3 protein: CASSLVVLTGRSPNEQYF
clone size: many; J gene: TRBJ1-1; V gene: TRBV19; D gene: TRBD1; CDR3 DNA: TGTGCCACCAAACAGGGGGCGGACACTGAAGCTTTCTTT; CDR3 protein: CATKQGADTEAFF
clone size: NA; J gene: TRBJ2-3; V gene: TRBV7-8; D gene: TRBD1; CDR3 DNA: TGTGCCAGCAGTTTAGGGACAGGGGGCACGCATACGCAGTATTTT; CDR3 protein: CASSLGTGGTHTQYF
clone size: NA; J gene: TRBJ1-1; V gene: TRBV6-5; D gene: NA; CDR3 DNA: TGTGCCAGCAGTTGGGGCGGGAACACTGAAGCTTTCTTT; CDR3 protein: CASSWGGNTEAFF
clone size: NA; J gene: TRBJ2-5; V gene: TRBV7-2; D gene: NA; CDR3 DNA: TGTGCCAGCAGCCCACTTAGTACCTCAGGAGGAAAGACCCAGTACTTC; CDR3 protein: CASSPLSTSGGKTQYF
clone size: NA; J gene: TRBJ2-6; V gene: TRBV7-9; D gene: NA; CDR3 DNA: TGTGCCAGCAGCAGAGTCCAGAGGGTATCTGGGGCCAACGTCCTGACTTTC; CDR3 protein: CASSRVQRVSGANVLTF
clone size: NA; J gene: TRBJ2-7; V gene: TRBV6-5; D gene: NA; CDR3 DNA: TGTGCCAGCCGAATAATTCTATCCTCCTACGAGCAGTACTTC; CDR3 protein: CASRIILSSYEQYF
clone size: NA; J gene: TRBJ1-6; V gene: TRBV5-4; D gene: NA; CDR3 DNA: TGTGCCAGCAGCTTGGCCCGGCGAGGCTCGGCGGATTCACCCCTCCACTTT; CDR3 protein: CASSLARRGSADSPLHF
clone size: NA; J gene: TRBJ1-4; V gene: TRBV9; D gene: TRBD1; CDR3 DNA: TGTGCCAGCAGCCTTAAGGACAGGGGGGCTAATGAAAAACTGTTTTTT; CDR3 protein: CASSLKDRGANEKLFF
clone size: once; J gene: TRBJ2-2; V gene: TRBV18; D gene: NA; CDR3 DNA: TGTGCCAGCTCACACAGGGACACCGGGGAGCTGTTTTTT; CDR3 protein: CASSHRDTGELFF
clone size: NA; J gene: TRBJ1-5; V gene: TRBV4-1; D gene: NA; CDR3 DNA: TGCGCCAGCAGACGCTCGGAGGGAGAATGGCCCCAGCATTTT; CDR3 protein: CASRRSEGEWPQHF
clone size: NA; J gene: TRBJ2-5; V gene: TRBV5-1; D gene: TRBD2; CDR3 DNA: TGCGCCAGCAGCTTGGCCCCACCTAGCGGGGGCCTAGAGACCCAGTACTTC; CDR3 protein: CASSLAPPSGGLETQYF
clone size: NA; J gene: TRBJ2-5; V gene: TRBV12-3/TRBV12-4; D gene: NA; CDR3 DNA: TGTGCCAGCAGAAGGGGTCAAGAGACCCAGTACTTC; CDR3 protein: CASRRGQETQYF
clone size: NA; J gene: TRBJ2-7; V gene: TRBV25-1; D gene: TRBD1; CDR3 DNA: TGTGCCAGCAGTCAAGGGGGCGCCTCCTACGAGCAGTACTTC; CDR3 protein: CASSQGGASYEQYF
clone size: few; J gene: TRBJ1-5; V gene: TRBV6-6; D gene: NA; CDR3 DNA: TGTGCCAGCAGGTTCGGACAAAATCAGCCCCAGCATTTT; CDR3 protein: CASRFGQNQPQHF
clone size: NA; J gene: TRBJ2-3; V gene: TRBV5-1; D gene: TRBD1; CDR3 DNA: TGCGCCAGCAGCTTGGCCGCAGGGGGCGGGACAGATACGCAGTATTTT; CDR3 protein: CASSLAAGGGTDTQYF
clone size: NA; J gene: TRBJ1-4; V gene: TRBV5-1; D gene: NA; CDR3 DNA: TGCGCCAGCAGCCCTGGTACTGGTTGGGAAAAACTGTTTTTT; CDR3 protein: CASSPGTGWEKLFF
clone size: NA; J gene: TRBJ1-4; V gene: TRBV6-6; D gene: NA; CDR3 DNA: TGTGCCAGCAGGGGGGGGACTAATGAAAAACTGTTTTTT; CDR3 protein: CASRGGTNEKLFF
clone size: NA; J gene: TRBJ1-2; V gene: TRBV5-1; D gene: TRBD1; CDR3 DNA: TGCGCCAGCAGCTTGGACGTACGACAGGGGGCTGCTAACTATGGCTACACCTTC; CDR3 protein: CASSLDVRQGAANYGYTF
clone size: NA; J gene: TRBJ1-2; V gene: TRBV18; D gene: TRBD1; CDR3 DNA: TGTGCCAGCTCCCGACAGGGTGGAAATGGCTACACCTTC; CDR3 protein: CASSRQGGNGYTF
clone size: NA; J gene: TRBJ1-6; V gene: TRBV5-1; D gene: TRBD1; CDR3 DNA: TGCGCCAGCAGCTTGGCACCAGACAGGGTTGGTAATTCACCCCTCCACTTT; CDR3 protein: CASSLAPDRVGNSPLHF
clone size: NA; J gene: TRBJ2-3; V gene: TRBV7-2; D gene: NA; CDR3 DNA: TGTGCCAGCAGCTTAAGCGCAGATACGCAGTATTTT; CDR3 protein: CASSLSADTQYF
clone size: few; J gene: TRBJ2-3; V gene: TRBV18; D gene: TRBD2; CDR3 DNA: TGTGCCAGCTCACCCTCCGAGGCTAGCGGGGGTACAGATACGCAGTATTTT; CDR3 protein: CASSPSEASGGTDTQYF
clone size: NA; J gene: TRBJ1-1; V gene: TRBV27; D gene: NA; CDR3 DNA: TGTGCCAGCAGTTCTTTCGACAAAACTGAAGCTTTCTTT; CDR3 protein: CASSSFDKTEAFF
clone size: NA; J gene: TRBJ1-5; V gene: TRBV19; D gene: NA; CDR3 DNA: TGTGCCAGTAGTACCCGGGACACCGCTAGCAATCAGCCCCAGCATTTT; CDR3 protein: CASSTRDTASNQPQHF
clone size: NA; J gene: TRBJ1-1; V gene: TRBV6-5; D gene: NA; CDR3 DNA: TGTGCCAGCAGTTACGGGGAGGACACTGAAGCTTTCTTT; CDR3 protein: CASSYGEDTEAFF
clone size: once; J gene: TRBJ2-3; V gene: TRBV27; D gene: TRBD2; CDR3 DNA: TGTGCCAGCAGTTACAAGTCAAGCGGGGGAGGTACGCAGTATTTT; CDR3 protein: CASSYKSSGGGTQYF
clone size: NA; J gene: TRBJ1-4; V gene: TRBV2; D gene: TRBD1; CDR3 DNA: TGTGCCAGCAGTGAGACAGGGGCTATTGGAAAACTGTTTTTT; CDR3 protein: CASSETGAIGKLFF